Presented here are 31 T cell receptor beta chains from one specimen sequenced in a study of blood T cell repertoires in COVID-19 (TCRdb year 2020). Library construction relied on the immunoSEQ multiplex PCR assay. TCRdb stores this immuneACCESS table with in-frame sequences only. Part of the clones is absent; in the studies checked, under half of the shortfall reflects unresolved V genes, and no reason is known for the rest. This sample has about 200,000 clones in its table, and under 90% of those were observed once. About 7.2% of the sample lies in the top ten. Sequenced input: peripheral blood. These receptors all come from a man in his fifties or sixties with acute or convalescent COVID-19.

This rearrangement joins TRBV27 to TRBJ1-2; the match to TRBD1 covers 7 bases. Germline CDR1 MNHEY, CDR2 SMNVEV (reference sequence). With 5 bases clipped from V and 8 bases from J, the junction kept 17 bases outside the gene matches. The CDR3 sequence is 16 residues long. Here the CDR3 DNA reads TGTGCCAGCAGTCGGACCCCCCGGACAGGAACGGGCGGCTACACCTTC. Amino acids: CASSRTPRTGTGGYTF.

CDR3 protein: CASGNRGRSKNIQYF. The CDR3, as DNA: TGTGCCAGTGGGAACAGGGGGCGTTCCAAAAACATTCAGTACTTC. The chain recombines TRBV19 with TRBJ2-4, with TRBD1 matching 9 bases. CDR1 is LNHDA, CDR2 SQIVND, per germline (reference sequence). This CDR3 spans 15 amino acids. The V gene end was trimmed by 8 bases and the J gene end by 2 bases; junction bases not matched to a gene: 7.

V is TRBV6-2 or TRBV6-3 and J is TRBJ2-1; tentatively, D is TRBD2 (5 bases). The CDR3 is made up of 16 amino acids. Germline CDR1 reads MNHEY; CDR2 reads SVGEGT. V lost 2 bases and J lost 2, with 13 bases in between. The CDR3 coding sequence is TGTGCCAGCAGTTACGGCAGCGGCGGAACCTACAATGAGCAGTTCTTC. The encoded protein is CASSYGSGGTYNEQFF.

V gene TRBV7-3 combines with J gene TRBJ1-1, with D perhaps TRBD1 (5 bases). V was pared by 2 bases and J by 1 base, with 11 bases between. The CDR3 is 15 residues long. Germline assignment: CDR1 SGHTA and CDR2 FQGTGA. CDR3 region: CASSLRFQGNTEAFF. CDR3 nucleotides: TGTGCCAGCAGCTTACGGTTTCAGGGGAACACTGAAGCTTTCTTT.

V is TRBV2 and J is TRBJ2-1; 10 nucleotides line up with TRBD2. The CDR3 totals 15 residues. Germline V gene sequence: CDR1 SNHLY, CDR2 FYNNEI. V dropped 4 bases and J dropped 7; count of bases not matched to a gene: 7. CDR3 in DNA: TGTGCCAGCAGTGGGGGAAGCGGGAGGGTAAATGAGCAGTTCTTC. Amino acids: CASSGGSGRVNEQFF.

This chain joins TRBV7-9 and TRBJ2-3; 7 positions agree with TRBD1. CDR1 is SEHNR, CDR2 FQNEAQ, per germline (reference sequence). The J segment lost 1 base and the V segment lost 1 base, leaving 2 bases of the junction unmatched. The CDR3 consists of 15 residues. The CDR3 region is CASSLDRGGTDTQYF. The CDR3 DNA reads as TGTGCCAGCAGCTTAGACAGGGGAGGCACAGATACGCAGTATTTT.

V usage is TRBV9 and J usage is TRBJ2-7, with 12 bases fitting TRBD2. Germline lookup yields CDR1 SGDLS and CDR2 YYNGEE. The ends lost 4 bases at V and 6 bases at J; junction bases unmatched: 5. The CDR3 is 14 residues long. This chain's CDR3 is CASSRTSGETEQYF. CDR3 DNA sequence: TGTGCCAGCAGCCGGACTAGCGGGGAAACCGAGCAGTACTTC.

The chain links TRBV9 to TRBJ2-1; D is possibly TRBD2 (6 bases). The CDR3 runs to 14 residues. Trimming cost V 4 bases and J 4 bases, with 12 bases left between them. In germline, CDR1 is SGDLS, CDR2 YYNGEE. The CDR3 DNA follows: TGTGCCAGCAGCCCCGGGACTTTATACAATGAGCAGTTCTTC. Its protein product is CASSPGTLYNEQFF.

The chain combines TRBV6-5 with TRBJ2-3, with 10 positions matching TRBD2. This CDR3 is 16 amino acids long. The germline gives CDR1 MNHEY, CDR2 SVGAGI. After removal of 0 bases from V and 1 base from J, the junction contained 1 base not matched to a gene. The DNA of the CDR3 is TGTGCCAGCAGTTACTCTACTAGCGGGGGCACAGATACGCAGTATTTT. As protein: CASSYSTSGGTDTQYF.

The rearrangement joins TRBV3-1 (or the pseudogene TRBV3-2) to TRBJ1-2; D is unresolved. CDR1 is LGHDT and CDR2 is YNNKEL in the germline V gene (reference sequence). V lost 4 bases and J lost 4, with 10 bases in between. This CDR3 contains 13 residues. The CDR3 region has the DNA TGTGCCAGCAGCCCCCCCGAGGGCTATGGCTACACCTTC. Protein: CASSPPEGYGYTF.

The V and J genes are TRBV10-3 and TRBJ1-2; unclear D gene. The V gene's germline CDR1 is ENHRY and CDR2 SYGVKD. The length of the CDR3 is 15 residues. Trimming removed 1 base at V and 2 bases at J, with 11 bases between. In nucleotides, the CDR3 is TGTGCCATCAGTGAGTTGAGGAAGGAGAACTATGGCTACACCTTC. Protein product: CAISELRKENYGYTF.

J is TRBJ2-1 and V is TRBV6-5; 8 bases match TRBD2. Trimming cost V 6 bases and J 10 bases; bases outside gene matches: 11. The CDR3 is 14 amino acids. CDR1 and CDR2 from the germline V gene are MNHEY and SVGAGI. CDR3 region: CASRRLALRGEQFF. The DNA of the CDR3 is TGTGCCAGCAGGCGACTAGCGTTGCGGGGGGAGCAGTTCTTC.

The V and J genes are TRBV5-1 and TRBJ2-2, with 12 nucleotides matching TRBD2. The CDR3 spans 19 residues. Germline-derived CDR1 and CDR2 are SGHRS and YFSETQ. After removal of 0 bases from V and 7 bases from J, the junction contained 13 bases not matched to a gene. The CDR3 DNA follows: TGCGCCAGCAGCTTGGCCTCTAGCGGGAGGGCCCAGGTTGGCGGGGAGCTGTTTTTT. Amino acid sequence: CASSLASSGRAQVGGELFF.

V and J are TRBV4-2 and TRBJ1-2; D is possibly TRBD1 (5 bases). Germline CDR1 is LGHNA and CDR2 is YNFKEQ. The CDR3 totals 13 residues. The germline V and J ends were trimmed by 1 base and 7 bases, with 10 bases remaining between them. CDR3 amino acids: CASSQVLQGGYTF. The DNA of the CDR3 is TGTGCCAGCAGCCAAGTTCTGCAGGGTGGCTACACCTTC.

This clone has only one observation. This chain connects TRBV27 to TRBJ2-2; D gene ambiguous. This CDR3 comprises 12 residues. Trimming pared 5 bases from V and 4 bases from J, leaving 5 bases between. The germline V gene encodes CDR1 MNHEY and CDR2 SMNVEV (reference sequence). CDR3 region: CASSSLTGELFF. The CDR3 region has the DNA TGTGCCAGCAGTAGCCTCACCGGGGAGCTGTTTTTT.

The CDR3 DNA follows: TGCGCCAGCAGTGACCCCTTAGGCAGGGGGGAGGAAAAACTGTTTTTT. This sequence encodes CASSDPLGRGEEKLFF. J is TRBJ1-4 and V is TRBV10-2; 7 nucleotides align to TRBD1. CDR3 length: 16 residues. CDR1 is WSHSY, CDR2 SAAADI, per germline. Germline trimming cut 3 bases from V and 8 bases from J; bases unmatched to any gene: 12.

This chain links TRBV29-1 with TRBJ2-7, with TRBD2 as a possible D gene (5 bases). Germline V gives CDR1 SQVTM, CDR2 ANQGSEA. The CDR3 has 12 residues. The V end lost 6 bases, the J end lost 3 bases, and 12 bases lay between the germline ends. The CDR3 DNA reads TGCAGCGTCAAGGGAGAGGTCTACGAGCAGTACTTC. Residues: CSVKGEVYEQYF.

The chain employs TRBV24-1 and TRBJ2-1; 11 positions match TRBD2. The length of the CDR3 is 17 residues. Germline loops: CDR1 KGHDR, CDR2 SFDVKD. The junction had 7 bases not matched to a gene; V was cut back by 4 bases and J by 3 bases. CDR3 residues: CATSDLTSGSVYNEQFF. The CDR3 DNA is TGTGCCACCAGTGACCTTACTAGCGGGAGCGTCTACAATGAGCAGTTCTTC.

The V and J genes are TRBV24-1 and TRBJ1-5; TRBD1 matches 8 bases. CDR1 is KGHDR, CDR2 SFDVKD, per germline. The CDR3 extends over 15 amino acids. Trimming cost V 8 bases and J 1 base; bases outside gene matches: 6. CDR3 DNA sequence: TGTGCCACCAACCCAGGGGGCGGGAGCAATCAGCCCCAGCATTTT. Residues: CATNPGGGSNQPQHF.

The table lists this clone with a few counts. The gene calls are TRBV9 and TRBJ1-2, with D maybe TRBD1 (6 bases). The CDR3 spans 15 residues. Germline loops: CDR1 SGDLS, CDR2 YYNGEE. V was trimmed by 2 bases and J by 0 bases, leaving 11 bases between them. CDR3 sequence reads: CASSVGTSTNYGYTF. The CDR3, as DNA: TGTGCCAGCAGCGTCGGGACATCGACTAACTATGGCTACACCTTC.

V gene TRBV4-1 combines with J gene TRBJ2-7; TRBD2 matches 13 bases. This CDR3 is built from 15 residues. Germline V CDR1 and CDR2: MGHRA, YSYEKL. Losses at the gene ends were 6 bases for V and 2 bases for J; bases not matched to a gene: 4. In DNA, the CDR3 is TGCGCCAGCAGACAGGGACTAGCGGGGACCTACGAGCAGTACTTC. Translation gives CASRQGLAGTYEQYF.

V gene TRBV21-1 combines with J gene TRBJ1-5; TRBD1 reflects the table's D call only, with no check against the DNA. TRBV21-1 is designated a pseudogene. This CDR3 has 15 amino acids. The CDR3 region has the DNA TGTGCCAGCAGCCTAGGGACAGGGAGCAATCAGCCCCAGCATTTT. Translating gives CASSLGTGSNQPQHF.

The chain recombines TRBV7-2 with TRBJ1-1; TRBD1 agrees at 9 bases. The germline CDR1 and CDR2 sequences are SGHTA and FQGNSA. The length of the CDR3 is 15 residues. V shed 1 base and J 6 bases; nucleotides not matched to a gene: 6. The CDR3 reads CASSLVGTGRSEAFF. The CDR3, as DNA: TGTGCCAGCAGCTTAGTTGGGACAGGGAGGTCTGAAGCTTTCTTT.

The chain uses TRBV3-1 (or the pseudogene TRBV3-2) and TRBJ2-5, with 10 positions matching TRBD1. This CDR3 spans 16 amino acids. Germline values: CDR1 LGHDT, CDR2 YNNKEL (reference sequence). V was clipped by 4 bases and J by 5 bases; unmatched bases: 10. CDR3 sequence: CASSRDPTGGGETQYF. The CDR3 DNA follows: TGTGCCAGCAGCCGTGATCCGACAGGGGGCGGGGAGACCCAGTACTTC.

The V gene is TRBV9, the J gene TRBJ2-3; TRBD2 matches at 11 bases. Germline V lookup: CDR1 SGDLS, CDR2 YYNGEE. The CDR3 spans 16 residues. The V gene end was trimmed by 4 bases and the J gene end by 4 bases; junction bases not matched to a gene: 8. CDR3 loop: CASSLSGLAGSDTQYF. CDR3 DNA: TGTGCCAGCAGCCTCAGTGGACTAGCGGGTTCAGATACGCAGTATTTT. Drawing the rest from reference TRBV9 and TRBJ2-3, the complete variable domain is DSGVTQTPKHLITATGQRVTLRCSPRSGDLSVYWYQQSLDQGLQFLIQYYNGEERAKGNILERFSAQQFPDLHSELNLSSLELGDSALYFCASSLSGLAGSDTQYFGPGTRLTVL.

This sequence joins TRBV3-1 (or the pseudogene TRBV3-2) and TRBJ1-1; 7 positions match TRBD1. The CDR3 is made up of 14 amino acids. Germline-derived CDR1 and CDR2 are LGHDT and YNNKEL (reference sequence). With 4 bases clipped from V and 13 bases from J, the junction kept 15 bases outside the gene matches. The CDR3 loop reads CASSPSRQGDGNFF. The CDR3 region has the DNA TGTGCCAGCAGCCCCAGCCGACAGGGAGATGGTAATTTCTTT.

This clone was observed a handful of times. The chain recombines TRBV7-2 with TRBJ1-1, with 8 bases fitting TRBD1. With 5 bases clipped from V and 4 bases from J, the junction kept 6 bases outside the gene matches. The CDR3 runs 14 residues. From germline, CDR1 is SGHTA and CDR2 FQGNSA. CDR3 nucleotide sequence: TGTGCCAGCAGCACCCAGGGGGCGGGCACTGAAGCTTTCTTT. Protein product: CASSTQGAGTEAFF.

The V gene is TRBV11-3, the J gene TRBJ1-1; D is unclear. The V and J ends lost 1 base and 3 bases respectively, with 6 bases between them. This CDR3 comprises 13 residues. Germline CDR1 is SGHNT and CDR2 is YENEEA. The CDR3: CASSLVRDTEAFF. The CDR3 DNA is TGTGCCAGCAGCTTAGTTCGAGACACTGAAGCTTTCTTT.

The chain has TRBV2 and TRBJ2-2; 9 nucleotides match TRBD1. Trimming cost V 9 bases and J 1 base; bases outside gene matches: 6. The CDR3 contains 15 residues. The germline CDR1 and CDR2 sequences are SNHLY and FYNNEI. CDR3: CASARTGENTGELFF. CDR3 bases: TGTGCCAGTGCGCGGACAGGGGAGAACACCGGGGAGCTGTTTTTT.

V gene TRBV28 combines with J gene TRBJ2-7; 7 bases line up with TRBD1. The CDR3 runs 15 residues. Looked up from germline, CDR1 is MDHEN and CDR2 is SYDVKM. V lost 2 bases, J lost 4 bases, and 8 bases stayed unmatched. CDR3 in DNA: TGTGCCAGCAGTTTAGCGGTAGGGGGCGAATACGAGCAGTACTTC. This gives the protein CASSLAVGGEYEQYF.

The gene calls are TRBV4-1 and TRBJ1-1, with no clear D. This CDR3 is built from 13 residues. Germline V gene lookup returns CDR1 MGHRA and CDR2 YSYEKL. Trimming left V 0 bases short and J 7 bases short, with 9 bases between. Here the CDR3 DNA reads TGCGCCAGCAGCCAAGATTGGGAGGATGAAGCTTTCTTT. Translated: CASSQDWEDEAFF.